The source of this TCR beta chain is a study of cytomegalovirus exposure and HLA in healthy donors. Across the whole study: Prior work identified around 120 million unique TCR beta sequences in some 180 million T cells.

Turning to this clone: Antigen: not known.

This CDR3 has 15 residues. V was clipped by 3 bases and J by 7 bases, with 19 bases between them. Germline lookup yields CDR1 MRHNA and CDR2 SNTAGT. Study findings and constraints: Certain sequence variants were highly shared and formed a cluster, and this cluster was likely a sequencing artifact. Previous analysis showed most TCR beta V segments were productive about 87% or about 30% of the time.

60 Vbeta and 13 Jbeta primers were used in PCR. The method was immunoSEQ multiplex PCR; TCRdb's version includes in-frame clones alone and lacks a portion of them. The profile shows about 120,000 clones, around 80% of them singletons. The rearrangement links TRBV6-4 to TRBJ2-7, with D tentatively TRBD2 (5 bases). The TCR sequence derives from a man aged 25-45 years in good health and CMV-seropositive. The material sequenced was PBMCs. The CDR3 sequence is CASSERVRFWWEQYF. In DNA form, the CDR3 reads TGTGCCAGCAGTGAGAGGGTCCGCTTTTGGTGGGAGCAGTACTTC.